A single sample gave rise to the 8 T cell receptor beta chains below, sequenced in a study of OX40 agonist ivuxolimab in advanced cancers. Produced via immunoSEQ multiplex PCR; TCRdb's table is partial and in-frame only. The sample contains around 18,000 clones, 65% to 90% of which appear only once. The material was CD4+ or CD8+ T cells sorted from blood, obtained in a trial of the OX40 agonist ivuxolimab. These receptors were obtained from an adult with an advanced solid tumor such as melanoma, head and neck, liver or kidney cancer.

This chain connects TRBV7-9 to TRBJ2-1; TRBD1 matches 7 bases. Germline V CDR1 and CDR2: SEHNR, FQNEAQ (reference sequence). The CDR3 runs 13 residues. V trimming: 5 bases; J trimming: 9 bases; junction bases outside the gene matches: 7. DNA of the CDR3: TGTGCCAGCAGCCTCACAGGGGCCACTGAGCAGTTCTTC. Encoded protein: CASSLTGATEQFF.

The V call is TRBV6-5, the J call TRBJ1-6, with 7 bases aligning to TRBD1. This CDR3 is built from 15 residues. The trim removed 0 bases at V and 7 bases at J, leaving 3 bases unmatched. Germline CDR1 is MNHEY and CDR2 is SVGAGI. The DNA for the CDR3 is TGTGCCAGCAGTTACTCGGACAGGAAAAATTCACCCCTCCACTTT. Translated: CASSYSDRKNSPLHF.

This chain links TRBV6-5 with TRBJ2-3, with a weak D call TRBD2 (5 bases). V was pared by 5 bases and J by 6 bases, with 18 bases between. The CDR3 has 15 amino acids. CDR1 and CDR2 from the germline V gene are MNHEY and SVGAGI. The chain's CDR3 is CASSRGSKAGDTQYF. In DNA form, the CDR3 reads TGTGCCAGCAGTCGCGGGTCAAAAGCCGGGGATACGCAGTATTTT.

This sequence joins TRBV28 and TRBJ2-1; D may be TRBD1 (6 bases). Germline V gene lookup returns CDR1 MDHEN and CDR2 SYDVKM. The V end was cut by 2 bases, the J end by 8 bases, with 16 bases between. This CDR3 spans 15 amino acids. CDR3 nucleotide sequence: TGTGCCAGCAGTTTAGGACAGCTGGGGTTGCATGAGCAGTTCTTC. It is translated as CASSLGQLGLHEQFF.

This clone appeared a few times. This chain uses TRBV5-1 with TRBJ2-3, with 16 bases lining up with TRBD2. The CDR3 loop spans 16 amino acids. Per germline, CDR1 SGHRS and CDR2 YFSETQ. With 5 bases clipped from V and 4 bases from J, the junction kept 4 bases outside the gene matches. CDR3 nucleotide sequence: TGCGCCAGCAGGGCGGGACTAGCGGGAGGGCCAGATACGCAGTATTTT. This gives the protein CASRAGLAGGPDTQYF.

V and J are TRBV6-5 and TRBJ1-4; D ambiguous. The V and J ends lost 6 bases and 2 bases respectively, with 7 bases between them. CDR1 and CDR2 from the germline V gene are MNHEY and SVGAGI. This CDR3 comprises 13 residues. The CDR3 protein is CASRMTTNEKLFF. The CDR3 bases are TGTGCCAGCAGGATGACGACTAATGAAAAACTGTTTTTT.

This chain connects TRBV6-1 to TRBJ2-7; 7 bases map to TRBD1. V was clipped by 2 bases and J by 3 bases; unmatched bases: 7. Germline CDR1 MNHNS, CDR2 SASEGT. This CDR3 comprises 15 residues. CDR3 loop: CASSERGTGVYEQYF. Here the CDR3 DNA reads TGTGCCAGCAGTGAAAGGGGAACAGGGGTCTACGAGCAGTACTTC.

This chain uses TRBV11-2 with TRBJ2-1; D is undetermined. Germline V gene data show CDR1 as SGHAT and CDR2 as FQNNGV. With 3 bases removed from V and 7 bases from J, the gap between germline ends came to 10 bases. The CDR3 sequence is 13 residues long. The CDR3 sequence is CASSFQPWNEQFF. The DNA for the CDR3 is TGTGCCAGCAGCTTCCAGCCCTGGAATGAGCAGTTCTTC.